Below are 8 T cell receptor beta chains sequenced from a single sample in a study of follicular helper T cells after annual influenza vaccination. The method was immunoSEQ multiplex PCR; TCRdb's version includes in-frame clones alone and lacks a portion of them. The repertoire holds more than 7,500 clones, 80% to 90% seen once, with about 0.5% in the top ten. The time point denotes: 2015-2016 season, pre-vaccination. The sample in question was CXCR5+ CD38- circulating T follicular helper cells from blood, obtained on the day of influenza vaccination. Subset meaning: circulating Tfh, non-naive CD4+CXCR5+PD-1+ (ICOS+CD38+ or ICOS-CD38-). The receptors stem from an adult who received the influenza vaccine.

The CDR3 sequence is CAGGGGNQPQHF. CDR3 DNA sequence: TGTGCCGGCGGGGGGGGCAATCAGCCCCAGCATTTT. V is TRBV7-8 and J is TRBJ1-5; a possible D gene is TRBD1 (5 bases). The germline gives CDR1 SGHVS, CDR2 FQNEAQ. The CDR3 sequence is 12 residues long. Trimming pared 11 bases from V and 2 bases from J, leaving 10 bases between.

The chain has TRBV29-1 and TRBJ2-7; D remains ambiguous. The germline V gene has CDR1 SQVTM and CDR2 ANQGSEA. V was trimmed by 1 base and J by 0 bases, leaving 7 bases between them. The CDR3 runs 13 residues. This chain's CDR3 is CSVEVPDSYEQYF. The CDR3, as DNA: TGCAGCGTTGAAGTGCCAGACTCCTACGAGCAGTACTTC.

The chain recombines TRBV6-6 with TRBJ2-1, with 11 positions matching TRBD2. V dropped 10 bases and J dropped 1; count of bases not matched to a gene: 3. CDR3 length: 14 amino acids. Per the germline V gene, CDR1 is MNHNY and CDR2 is SVGAGI (reference sequence). This CDR3 is CATLAGGSYNEQFF. In nucleotides, the CDR3 is TGTGCCACCTTAGCGGGGGGGTCCTACAATGAGCAGTTCTTC.

V gene TRBV19 combines with J gene TRBJ1-1; D might be TRBD1 (5 bases). CDR3 length equals 14 residues. Germline V gene data show CDR1 as LNHDA and CDR2 as SQIVND (reference sequence). Trimming removed 7 bases at V and 1 base at J, with 13 bases between. CDR3 sequence: CASILRAGNTEAFF. The CDR3 DNA is TGTGCCAGTATTCTCAGGGCAGGGAACACTGAAGCTTTCTTT.

The genes are TRBV2 and TRBJ1-5; D remains unclear. This CDR3 comprises 15 residues. Germline V CDR1 and CDR2: SNHLY, FYNNEI. Trimming took off 6 bases at V and 5 bases at J, with 17 bases between the two ends. CDR3 nucleotide sequence: TGTGCCAGCAGCGTACAGCCCGATGGGGATCAGCCCCAGCATTTT. Translating gives CASSVQPDGDQPQHF.

The rearrangement joins TRBV5-1 to TRBJ2-7, with D possibly being TRBD1 (6 bases). Trimming left V 4 bases short and J 7 bases short, with 18 bases between. The CDR3 is made up of 14 amino acids. CDR1 is SGHRS, CDR2 YFSETQ, per germline. CDR3 amino acids: CASSERQDTGEQYF. CDR3 DNA: TGCGCCAGCAGCGAAAGACAGGATACGGGGGAGCAGTACTTC.

The rearrangement joins TRBV2 to TRBJ2-7; no definite D call. This CDR3 has 13 residues. Germline CDR1 and CDR2: SNHLY and FYNNEI. V was trimmed by 1 base and J by 6 bases, leaving 10 bases between them. In DNA, the CDR3 is TGTGCCAGCAGTGAAGGGGGATATGGCGAGCAGTACTTC. Translating it yields CASSEGGYGEQYF.

The J gene is TRBJ2-5, the V gene TRBV6-1; TRBD1 aligns across 8 bases. V dropped 5 bases and J dropped 5; count of bases not matched to a gene: 10. The CDR3 runs to 15 residues. The germline V gene has CDR1 MNHNS and CDR2 SASEGT. CDR3 bases: TGTGCCAGCAGTACCAACACAGGGGGAAGGGAGACCCAGTACTTC. It is translated as CASSTNTGGRETQYF.